The next 23 T cell receptor beta chains were all read from a single sample in a study of beta chain features in type 1 diabetes. Sequencing targeted expressed TCRB transcripts, as all isolated RNA had been reverse transcribed. Clones were sequenced by immunoSEQ multiplex PCR, and TCRdb holds only the in-frame ones, with some missing. The sample contains over 650,000 clones, 11% to 15% of which appear only once. What these receptors recognize is not known. The study's findings and limits: Within each of all four CD4+ subsets, Type 1 diabetes patients had TCRB CDR3s that were moderately but significantly shorter.

The source material was naive CD4+ T cells from blood. Every receptor here comes from a man in his late teens or twenties with type 1 diabetes.

This clone turned up a few times. The sample holds other DNA sequences that translate to the same CDR3. The chain uses TRBV6-5 and TRBJ2-7, with D perhaps matching TRBD2 (6 bases). The germline V and J ends were trimmed by 0 bases and 2 bases, with 8 bases remaining between them. The V gene's germline CDR1 is MNHEY and CDR2 SVGAGI. This CDR3 is 14 amino acids long. In DNA, the CDR3 is TGTGCCAGCAGTTACTCGGGGGGTACCTACGAGCAGTACTTC. Translating gives CASSYSGGTYEQYF.

This clone was seen a handful of times. V is TRBV7-2 and J is TRBJ1-2; D ambiguous. The CDR3 has 13 amino acids. Germline-derived CDR1 and CDR2 are SGHTA and FQGNSA. Trimming removed 3 bases from V and 1 base from J, with 6 bases in between. The DNA for the CDR3 is TGTGCCAGCAGCTTGTCGGTTAACTATGGCTACACCTTC. This encodes CASSLSVNYGYTF.

The chain recombines TRBV4-2 with TRBJ1-1; maybe TRBD1 (6 bases). Trimming removed 5 bases at V and 7 bases at J, with 14 bases between. Germline V CDR1 and CDR2: LGHNA, YNFKEQ. There are 13 residues in the CDR3. The CDR3 coding sequence is TGTGCCAGCAGCTCCACACAGGGTGATGAAGCTTTCTTT. Protein product: CASSSTQGDEAFF.

This clone appeared a single time. This sequence joins TRBV18 and TRBJ1-2; D gene ambiguous. Trimming took off 3 bases at V and 3 bases at J, with 11 bases between the two ends. CDR1 and CDR2 (germline): KGHSH, LQKENI. The length of the CDR3 is 14 residues. Here the CDR3 reads CASSPLGTDYGYTF. For the CDR3, the DNA is TGTGCCAGCTCACCTCTTGGTACTGACTATGGCTACACCTTC.

The chain carries TRBV9 and TRBJ2-1; 11 bases are shared with TRBD2. CDR1 and CDR2 (germline): SGDLS, YYNGEE. The CDR3 contains 16 residues. Trimming took 3 bases from V and 4 from J; bases not matched to a gene: 6. The chain's CDR3 is CASSAGLAGGYNEQFF. Written as DNA, the CDR3 is TGTGCCAGCAGCGCGGGCCTAGCGGGGGGATACAATGAGCAGTTCTTC.

This chain uses TRBV7-2 with TRBJ1-2, with 7 nucleotides matching TRBD1. CDR3 length: 14 residues. The V gene end was trimmed by 6 bases and the J gene end by 6 bases; junction bases not matched to a gene: 10. CDR1 SGHTA and CDR2 FQGNSA come from the germline V gene. CDR3: CASRSTGLSNGYTF. The CDR3 nucleotides read TGTGCCAGCAGATCGACAGGGCTCTCCAATGGCTACACCTTC.

This clone was observed a handful of times. V and J are TRBV7-9 and TRBJ1-2; tentative D call: TRBD1 (5 bases). With 7 bases removed from V and 6 bases from J, the gap between germline ends came to 12 bases. The CDR3 is 12 amino acids. The germline CDR1 and CDR2 sequences are SEHNR and FQNEAQ (reference sequence). The CDR3 region is CASTQGEDGYTF. The CDR3 region has the DNA TGTGCCAGCACCCAGGGTGAAGATGGCTACACCTTC.

A remark on this clone: The junction does not match germline at one end; this may be a read error. The chain is built from TRBV25-1 and TRBJ2-7; D is perhaps TRBD1 or TRBD2 (5 bases each). The V gene's germline CDR1 is MGHDK and CDR2 SYGVNS. The CDR3 covers 12 residues. CDR3 coding DNA: TGTGCCAGCAGTGACTCCCCCGGGACCCCAACCTTC. It codes for CASSDSPGTPTF.

This clone was counted between two and nine times. In the same sample, other DNA sequences code for this CDR3. The chain recombines TRBV6-5 with TRBJ2-4, with D possibly matching TRBD1 (6 bases). V lost 0 bases, J lost 0 bases, and 9 bases lay in between. Germline CDR1 MNHEY, CDR2 SVGAGI. The CDR3 is 16 amino acids. Here the CDR3 reads CASSYSQGLAKNIQYF. The CDR3, as DNA: TGTGCCAGCAGTTACTCGCAGGGGCTAGCCAAAAACATTCAGTACTTC.

The rearrangement joins TRBV30 to TRBJ1-6; 12 positions agree with TRBD1. This CDR3 spans 15 amino acids. The J segment lost 11 bases and the V segment lost 4 bases, leaving 9 bases of the junction unmatched. The germline V gene encodes CDR1 GTSNPN and CDR2 SVGIG (reference sequence). The CDR3 spells CAWISGTGGATPLHF. In DNA form, the CDR3 reads TGTGCCTGGATTTCCGGGACAGGGGGCGCGACACCCCTCCACTTT. Looking up the rest from reference TRBV30 and TRBJ1-6 gives the full variable domain: SQTIHQWPATLVQPVGSPLSLECTVEGTSNPNLYWYRQAAGRGLQLLFYSVGIGQISSEVPQNLSASRPQDRQFILSSKKLLLSDSGFYLCAWISGTGGATPLHFGNGTRLTVT.

This clone was seen only a few times. The chain uses TRBV30 and TRBJ2-5; no reliable D call. Germline V gene lookup returns CDR1 GTSNPN and CDR2 SVGIG (reference sequence). V was clipped by 0 bases and J by 2 bases, with 7 bases between them. There are 13 residues in the CDR3. The CDR3 coding sequence is TGTGCCTGGAGTGTTACAGTGCAAGAGACCCAGTACTTC. It specifies CAWSVTVQETQYF.

This clone was seen more than once but under ten times. The V call is TRBV13, the J call TRBJ2-3; D uncertain. The germline gives CDR1 PRHDT, CDR2 FYEKMQ (reference sequence). V was shortened by 5 bases and J by 5 bases, with 11 bases between the two germline ends. This CDR3 contains 13 residues. The CDR3 nucleotides read TGTGCCAGCAGCGCCCCCCCTAGAGATACGCAGTATTTT. Amino acid sequence: CASSAPPRDTQYF.

The chain joins TRBV29-1 to TRBJ1-1, with D tentatively TRBD1 (5 bases). Per the germline V gene, CDR1 is SQVTM and CDR2 is ANQGSEA. V was trimmed by 4 bases and J by 3 bases, leaving 18 bases between them. The CDR3 extends over 15 amino acids. CDR3 DNA sequence: TGCAGCGTTGGGTGGACATTTCAGATGGACACTGAAGCTTTCTTT. Amino acids: CSVGWTFQMDTEAFF.

This clone has only a few counts. This chain links TRBV28 with TRBJ1-2; tentative D call: TRBD1 (6 bases). The CDR3 sequence is 13 residues long. Trimming shortened V by 5 bases and J by 3 bases, and 10 bases separated the two germline ends. Germline V lookup: CDR1 MDHEN, CDR2 SYDVKM. The DNA of the CDR3 is TGTGCCAGCAGTGCTACAGGGCACTATGGCTACACCTTC. Translating gives CASSATGHYGYTF.

In this sample, this clone turned up a few times. The chain links TRBV2 to TRBJ2-5, with D hard to call. This CDR3 is built from 16 residues. Germline V gene sequence: CDR1 SNHLY, CDR2 FYNNEI. Trimming stripped 4 bases from V and 2 bases from J, with 17 bases between. The CDR3 DNA reads as TGTGCCAGCAGTGGGGCAGTCAGCCGCACTCAAGAGACCCAGTACTTC. Its protein product is CASSGAVSRTQETQYF.

This clone was found a few times. The chain couples TRBV2 to TRBJ2-3; TRBD1 matches 8 bases. CDR1 SNHLY and CDR2 FYNNEI come from the germline V gene. Germline trimming cut 0 bases from V and 3 bases from J; bases unmatched to any gene: 11. CDR3 length: 18 amino acids. The CDR3 sequence is CASSEARIQDRVTDTQYF. CDR3 DNA: TGTGCCAGCAGTGAAGCGCGAATACAGGACAGGGTAACAGATACGCAGTATTTT.

The rearrangement joins TRBV30 to TRBJ2-1; 10 positions agree with TRBD2. The CDR3 extends over 17 amino acids. Germline V gene lookup returns CDR1 GTSNPN and CDR2 SVGIG (reference sequence). Trimming took 1 base from V and 2 from J; bases not matched to a gene: 8. As DNA, the CDR3 is TGTGCCTGGAGTGGGCTAGCGGGAGAAGGAGCCTACAATGAGCAGTTCTTC. Its protein product is CAWSGLAGEGAYNEQFF.

The chain is built from TRBV25-1 and TRBJ2-5; D gene ambiguous. This CDR3 region has 13 residues. Trimming removed 5 bases from V and 5 bases from J, with 12 bases in between. CDR1 MGHDK and CDR2 SYGVNS come from the germline V gene. In DNA, the CDR3 is TGTGCCAGCAGTATCCCGGTCCTTGAGACCCAGTACTTC. Its translation is CASSIPVLETQYF.

The V gene is TRBV4-3, the J gene TRBJ2-3; 8 nucleotides agree with TRBD1. Germline CDR1 reads LGHNA; CDR2 reads YSLEER. The CDR3 is made up of 16 amino acids. V lost 2 bases and J lost 5; bases outside the gene matches: 9. The CDR3 loop reads CASSQSAGQGRDTQYF. The CDR3 bases are TGCGCCAGCAGCCAATCAGCAGGACAGGGCCGAGATACGCAGTATTTT.

This sequence joins TRBV6-6 and TRBJ2-7; no reliable D call. Germline V gene sequence: CDR1 MNHNY, CDR2 SVGAGI (reference sequence). CDR3 length: 12 residues. V lost 5 bases, J lost 7 bases, and 12 bases lay in between. The CDR3 region has the DNA TGTGCCAGCAGTCGGTGGTTGGGTGAGCAGTACTTC. It yields the protein CASSRWLGEQYF.

The CDR3 loop is CASTRGYGYTF. For the CDR3, the DNA is TGTGCCAGCACCCGGGGCTATGGCTACACCTTC. The chain joins TRBV5-4 to TRBJ1-2; D is uncertain. Per the germline V gene, CDR1 is SGHNT and CDR2 is YYREEE (reference sequence). The CDR3 has 11 amino acids. V was trimmed by 6 bases and J by 4 bases, leaving 7 bases between them.

The chain is built from TRBV7-2 and TRBJ2-5, with D possibly matching TRBD1 (6 bases). Deletions cut 4 bases from V and 4 bases from J, with 13 bases between. The CDR3 loop spans 14 amino acids. From germline, CDR1 is SGHTA and CDR2 FQGNSA. The CDR3 loop is CASSYGGGRETQYF. CDR3 in DNA: TGTGCCAGCAGCTACGGTGGGGGCCGAGAGACCCAGTACTTC.

There are a few counts of this clone. V usage is TRBV6-6 and J usage is TRBJ2-1, with D perhaps matching TRBD2 (5 bases). CDR1 and CDR2 (germline): MNHNY, SVGAGI (reference sequence). V lost 2 bases, J lost 12 bases, and 17 bases lay in between. The CDR3 consists of 14 residues. The CDR3 here is CASSYELEVRGQFF. CDR3 bases: TGTGCCAGCAGTTACGAACTGGAGGTACGGGGGCAGTTCTTC.